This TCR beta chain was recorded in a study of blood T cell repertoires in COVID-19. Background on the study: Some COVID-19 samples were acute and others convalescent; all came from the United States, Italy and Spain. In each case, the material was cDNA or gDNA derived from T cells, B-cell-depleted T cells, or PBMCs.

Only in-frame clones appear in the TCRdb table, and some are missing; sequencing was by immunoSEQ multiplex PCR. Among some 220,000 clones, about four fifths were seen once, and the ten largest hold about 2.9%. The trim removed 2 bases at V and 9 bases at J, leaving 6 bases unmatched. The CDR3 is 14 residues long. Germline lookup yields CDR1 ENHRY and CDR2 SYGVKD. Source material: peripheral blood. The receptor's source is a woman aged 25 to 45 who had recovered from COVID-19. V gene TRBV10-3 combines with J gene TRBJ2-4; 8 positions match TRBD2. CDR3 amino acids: CAISERAGDSIQYF. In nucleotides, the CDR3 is TGTGCCATCAGTGAGCGAGCGGGAGATTCCATTCAGTACTTC.